This TCR beta chain was recovered during a study of regulatory T cells in long-lasting Graves disease. Time point of the sample: newly diagnosed GD, antithyroid drugs for less than 3 months. From RNA extracted from PBMCs, the TCR library was made. This CDR3 has 13 amino acids. Germline CDR1 is DFQATT and CDR2 is SNEGSKA (reference sequence). Trimming removed 1 base from V and 7 bases from J, with 8 bases in between. This clonotype has at least ten counts. With iRepertoire HTBI primers and Arm-PCR of CDR3 regions, TCR beta libraries were built. TCRdb re-called the multiplex PCR reads through MiXCR, storing one row per CDR3 protein. The sample yields fewer than 650,000 distinct CDR3 sequences, around 15% seen once. This sample was also put to use in a study of T cells in Graves' hyperthyroidism and ophthalmopathy. From that study: Used for diagnoses were clinical symptoms, serum thyroxine and TRAb, thyroid ultrasound and orbital computed tomography. The HTBI primer set drove a first-round RT-PCR of the TCR CDR3.

This TCR was sampled from a young man with Graves disease. The gene calls are TRBV20-1 and TRBJ1-6; D is possibly TRBD1 (6 bases). The sample consisted of peripheral blood mononuclear cells (PBMCs), taken at new diagnosis, from a patient treated with antithyroid drugs. CDR3 amino acids: CSARATGNSPLHF. For the CDR3, the DNA is TGCAGTGCTAGAGCAACAGGGAATTCACCCCTCCACTTT.